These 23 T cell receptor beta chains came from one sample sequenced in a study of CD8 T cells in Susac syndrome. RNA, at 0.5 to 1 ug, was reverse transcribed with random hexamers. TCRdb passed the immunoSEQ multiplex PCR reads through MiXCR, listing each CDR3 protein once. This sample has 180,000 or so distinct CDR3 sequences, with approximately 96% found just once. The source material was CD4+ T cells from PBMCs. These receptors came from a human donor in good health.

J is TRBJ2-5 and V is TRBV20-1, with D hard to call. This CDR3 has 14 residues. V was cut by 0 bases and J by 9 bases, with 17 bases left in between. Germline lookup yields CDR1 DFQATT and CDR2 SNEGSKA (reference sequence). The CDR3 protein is CSARDRVGDLAQYF. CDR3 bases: TGCAGTGCTAGAGATCGGGTAGGCGACCTGGCCCAGTACTTC.

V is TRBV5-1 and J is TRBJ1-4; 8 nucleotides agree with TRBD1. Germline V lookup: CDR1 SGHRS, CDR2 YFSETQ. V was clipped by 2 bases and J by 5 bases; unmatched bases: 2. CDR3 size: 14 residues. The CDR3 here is CASSLGDRNEKLFF. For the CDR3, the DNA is TGCGCCAGCAGCTTAGGGGACAGGAATGAAAAACTGTTTTTT.

CDR3 nucleotides: TGCAGTGCTAGAGAGTCCCGCGTTTCACCCCTCCACTTT. This encodes CSARESRVSPLHF. The rearrangement uses TRBV20-1 and TRBJ1-6, with D unresolved. Germline assignment: CDR1 DFQATT and CDR2 SNEGSKA (reference sequence). The V and J ends lost 0 bases and 9 bases respectively, with 9 bases between them. The length of the CDR3 is 13 residues.

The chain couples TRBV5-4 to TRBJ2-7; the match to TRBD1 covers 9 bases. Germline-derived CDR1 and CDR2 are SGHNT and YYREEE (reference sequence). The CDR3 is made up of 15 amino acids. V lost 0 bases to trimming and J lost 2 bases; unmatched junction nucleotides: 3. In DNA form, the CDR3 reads TGTGCCAGCAGCTTGGACGGGACAGGGACCTACGAGCAGTACTTC. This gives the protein CASSLDGTGTYEQYF.

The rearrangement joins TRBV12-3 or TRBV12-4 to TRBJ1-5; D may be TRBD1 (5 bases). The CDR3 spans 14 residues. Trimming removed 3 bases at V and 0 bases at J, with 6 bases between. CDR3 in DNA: TGTGCCAGCAGTTTTGGGGCTAGCAATCAGCCCCAGCATTTT. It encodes CASSFGASNQPQHF.

The CDR3 region has the DNA TGTGCCAGTAGTATGAGGAATGAGCAGTTCTTC. This translates into CASSMRNEQFF. The chain has TRBV19 and TRBJ2-1; D not certain. The CDR3 spans 11 residues. V was pared by 3 bases and J by 7 bases, with 4 bases between. CDR1 LNHDA and CDR2 SQIVND come from the germline V gene (reference sequence).

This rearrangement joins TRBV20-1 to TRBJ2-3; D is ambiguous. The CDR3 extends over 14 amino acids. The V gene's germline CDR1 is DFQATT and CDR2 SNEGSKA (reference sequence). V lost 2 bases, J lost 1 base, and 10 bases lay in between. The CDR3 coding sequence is TGCAGTGCTAGAAACCCCTCGGGCACAGATACGCAGTATTTT. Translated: CSARNPSGTDTQYF.

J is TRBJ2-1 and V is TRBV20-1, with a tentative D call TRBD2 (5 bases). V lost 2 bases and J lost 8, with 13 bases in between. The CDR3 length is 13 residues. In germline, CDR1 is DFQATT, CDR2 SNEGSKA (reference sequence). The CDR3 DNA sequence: TGCAGTGCTAGAAGCGGACTCTTGGATGAGCAGTTCTTC. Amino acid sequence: CSARSGLLDEQFF.

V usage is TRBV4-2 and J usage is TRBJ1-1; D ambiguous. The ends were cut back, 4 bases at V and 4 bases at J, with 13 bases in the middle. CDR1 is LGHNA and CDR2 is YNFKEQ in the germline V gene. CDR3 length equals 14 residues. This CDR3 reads CASSPIGQLTEAFF. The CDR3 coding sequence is TGTGCCAGCAGCCCTATCGGGCAGCTCACTGAAGCTTTCTTT.

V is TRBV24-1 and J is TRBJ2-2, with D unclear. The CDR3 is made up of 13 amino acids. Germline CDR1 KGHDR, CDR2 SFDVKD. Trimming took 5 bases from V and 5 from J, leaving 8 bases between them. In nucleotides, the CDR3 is TGTGCCACCAGTGCCCGGGTGACCGGGGAGCTGTTTTTT. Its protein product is CATSARVTGELFF.

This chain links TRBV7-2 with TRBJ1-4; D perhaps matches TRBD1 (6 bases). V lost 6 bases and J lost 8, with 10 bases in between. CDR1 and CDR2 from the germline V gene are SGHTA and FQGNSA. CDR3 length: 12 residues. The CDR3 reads CASSSQGEKLFF. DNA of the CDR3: TGTGCCAGCAGTTCTCAGGGGGAAAAACTGTTTTTT.

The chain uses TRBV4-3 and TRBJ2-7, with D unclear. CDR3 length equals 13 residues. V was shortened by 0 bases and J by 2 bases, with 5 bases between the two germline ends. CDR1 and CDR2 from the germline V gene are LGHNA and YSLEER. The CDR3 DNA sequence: TGCGCCAGCAGCCAAGATCTGCCCTACGAGCAGTACTTC. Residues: CASSQDLPYEQYF.

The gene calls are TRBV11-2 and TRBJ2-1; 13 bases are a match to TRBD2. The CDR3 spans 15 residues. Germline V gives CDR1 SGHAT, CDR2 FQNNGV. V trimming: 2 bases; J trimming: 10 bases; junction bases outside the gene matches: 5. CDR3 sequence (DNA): TGTGCCAGCAGCTTACGTGTGGGACTAGCGGGGGAGCAGTTCTTC. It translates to CASSLRVGLAGEQFF.

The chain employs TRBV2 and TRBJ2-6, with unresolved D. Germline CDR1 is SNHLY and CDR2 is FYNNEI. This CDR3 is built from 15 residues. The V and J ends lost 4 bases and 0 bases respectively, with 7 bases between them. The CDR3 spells CASSGDFSGANVLTF. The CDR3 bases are TGTGCCAGCAGTGGCGATTTCTCTGGGGCCAACGTCCTGACTTTC.

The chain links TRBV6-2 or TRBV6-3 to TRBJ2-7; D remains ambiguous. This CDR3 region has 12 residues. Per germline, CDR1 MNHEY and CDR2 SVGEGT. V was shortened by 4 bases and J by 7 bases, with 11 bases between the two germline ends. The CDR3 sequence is CASSSTVREQYF. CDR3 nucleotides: TGTGCCAGCAGTTCCACGGTGAGGGAGCAGTACTTC.

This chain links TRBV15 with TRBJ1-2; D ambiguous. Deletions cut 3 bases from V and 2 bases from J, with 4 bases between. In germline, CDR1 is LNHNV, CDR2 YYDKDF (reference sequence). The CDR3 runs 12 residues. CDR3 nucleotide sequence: TGTGCCACCAGCAGGGAGAACTATGGCTACACCTTC. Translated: CATSRENYGYTF.

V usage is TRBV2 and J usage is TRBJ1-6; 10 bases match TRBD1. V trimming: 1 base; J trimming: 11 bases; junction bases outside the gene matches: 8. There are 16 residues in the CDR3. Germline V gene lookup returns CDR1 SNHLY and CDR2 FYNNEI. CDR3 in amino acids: CASSEEGQGLFAPLHF. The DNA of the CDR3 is TGTGCCAGCAGTGAAGAGGGACAGGGGCTTTTTGCACCCCTCCACTTT.

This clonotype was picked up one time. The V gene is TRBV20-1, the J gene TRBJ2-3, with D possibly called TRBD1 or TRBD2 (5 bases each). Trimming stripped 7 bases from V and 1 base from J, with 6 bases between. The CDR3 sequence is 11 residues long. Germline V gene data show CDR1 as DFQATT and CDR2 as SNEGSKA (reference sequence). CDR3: CSGGGTDTQYF. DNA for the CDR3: TGCAGTGGAGGGGGCACAGATACGCAGTATTTT.

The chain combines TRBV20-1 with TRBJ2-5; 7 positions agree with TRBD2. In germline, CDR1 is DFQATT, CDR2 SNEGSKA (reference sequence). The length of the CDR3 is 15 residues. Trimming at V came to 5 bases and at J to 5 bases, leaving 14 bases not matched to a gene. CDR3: CSASMTSRGMETQYF. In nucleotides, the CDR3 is TGCAGTGCTTCGATGACTAGCCGCGGGATGGAGACCCAGTACTTC.

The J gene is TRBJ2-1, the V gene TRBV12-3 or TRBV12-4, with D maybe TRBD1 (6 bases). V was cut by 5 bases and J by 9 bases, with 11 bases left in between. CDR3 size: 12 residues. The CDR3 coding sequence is TGTGCCAGCAGTCCTGGGGGCACTGAGCAGTTCTTC. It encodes CASSPGGTEQFF.

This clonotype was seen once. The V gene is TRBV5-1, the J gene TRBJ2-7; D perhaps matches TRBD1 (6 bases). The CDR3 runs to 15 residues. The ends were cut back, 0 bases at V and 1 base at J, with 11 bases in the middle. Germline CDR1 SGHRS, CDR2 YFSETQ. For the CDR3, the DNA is TGCGCCAGCAGCTTGGCCGACAGGACGTCCTACGAGCAGTACTTC. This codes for CASSLADRTSYEQYF.

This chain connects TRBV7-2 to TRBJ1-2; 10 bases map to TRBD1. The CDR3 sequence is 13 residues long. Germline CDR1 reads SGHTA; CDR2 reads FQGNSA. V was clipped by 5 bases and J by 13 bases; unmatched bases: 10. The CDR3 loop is CASSVDRGLGPTF. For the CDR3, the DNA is TGTGCCAGCAGCGTCGACAGGGGGCTCGGTCCCACCTTC.

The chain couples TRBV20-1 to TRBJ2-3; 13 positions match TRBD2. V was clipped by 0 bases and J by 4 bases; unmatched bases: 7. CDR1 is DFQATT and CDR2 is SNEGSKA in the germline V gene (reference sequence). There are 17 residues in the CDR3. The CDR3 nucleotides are TGCAGTGCTAGAGATCCCCGGACTAGCGGGGGTGCAGATACGCAGTATTTT. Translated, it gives CSARDPRTSGGADTQYF.